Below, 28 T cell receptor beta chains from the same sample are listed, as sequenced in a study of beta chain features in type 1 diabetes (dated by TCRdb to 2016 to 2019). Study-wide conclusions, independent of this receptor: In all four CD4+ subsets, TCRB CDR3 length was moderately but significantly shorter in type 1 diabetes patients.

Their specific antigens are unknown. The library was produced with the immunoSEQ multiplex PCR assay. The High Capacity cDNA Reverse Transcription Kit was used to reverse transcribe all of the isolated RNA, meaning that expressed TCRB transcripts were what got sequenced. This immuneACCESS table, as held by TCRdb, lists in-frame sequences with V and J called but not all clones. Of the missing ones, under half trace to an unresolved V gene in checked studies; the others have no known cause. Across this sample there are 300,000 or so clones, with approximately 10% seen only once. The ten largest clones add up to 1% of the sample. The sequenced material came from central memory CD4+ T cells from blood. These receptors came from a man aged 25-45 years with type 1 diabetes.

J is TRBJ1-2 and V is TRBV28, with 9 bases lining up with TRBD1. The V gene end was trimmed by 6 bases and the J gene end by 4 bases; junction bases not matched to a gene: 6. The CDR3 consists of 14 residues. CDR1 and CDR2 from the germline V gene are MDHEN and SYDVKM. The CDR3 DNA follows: TGTGCCAGCAGAGGGACAGGGCCCTTCTATGGCTACACCTTC. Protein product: CASRGTGPFYGYTF.

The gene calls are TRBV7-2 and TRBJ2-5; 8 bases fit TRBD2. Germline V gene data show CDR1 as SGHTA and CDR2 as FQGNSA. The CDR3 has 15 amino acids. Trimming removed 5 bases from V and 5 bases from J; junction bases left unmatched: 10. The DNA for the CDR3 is TGTGCCAGCAGCCTAGAACAGTGCGGGGGGGAGACCCAGTACTTC. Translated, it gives CASSLEQCGGETQYF. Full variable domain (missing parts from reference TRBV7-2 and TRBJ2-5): GAGVSQSPSNKVTEKGKDVELRCDPISGHTALYWYRQSLGQGLEFLIYFQGNSAPDKSGLPSDRFSAERTGGSVSTLTIQRTQQEDSAVYLCASSLEQCGGETQYFGPGTRLLVL.

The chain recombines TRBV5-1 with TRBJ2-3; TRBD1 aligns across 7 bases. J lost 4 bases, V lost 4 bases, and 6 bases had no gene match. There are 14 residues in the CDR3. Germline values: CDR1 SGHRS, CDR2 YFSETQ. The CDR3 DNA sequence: TGCGCCAGCAGCCGGGACAGCCCTCCAGATACGCAGTATTTT. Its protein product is CASSRDSPPDTQYF.

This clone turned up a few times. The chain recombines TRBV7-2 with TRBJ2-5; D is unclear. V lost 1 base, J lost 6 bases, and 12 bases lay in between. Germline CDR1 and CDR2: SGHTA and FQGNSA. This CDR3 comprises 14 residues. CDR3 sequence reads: CASSLGADTKTQYF. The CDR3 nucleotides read TGTGCCAGCAGCTTAGGGGCAGACACAAAGACCCAGTACTTC.

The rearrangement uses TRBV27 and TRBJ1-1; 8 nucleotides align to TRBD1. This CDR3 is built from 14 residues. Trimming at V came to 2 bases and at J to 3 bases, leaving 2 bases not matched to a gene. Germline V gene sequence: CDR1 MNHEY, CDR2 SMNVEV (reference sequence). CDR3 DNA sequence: TGTGCCAGCAGTTTAGACAGGGGTTACACTGAAGCTTTCTTT. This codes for CASSLDRGYTEAFF.

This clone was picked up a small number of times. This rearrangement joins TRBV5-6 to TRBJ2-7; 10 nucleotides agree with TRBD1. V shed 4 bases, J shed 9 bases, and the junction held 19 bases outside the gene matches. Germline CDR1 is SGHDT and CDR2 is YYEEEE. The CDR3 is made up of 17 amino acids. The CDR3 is CASSLPEGTGDLGGQYF. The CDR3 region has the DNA TGTGCCAGCAGCCTACCCGAAGGGACAGGGGATCTTGGTGGGCAGTACTTC. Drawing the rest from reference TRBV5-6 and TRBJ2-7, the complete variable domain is DAGVTQSPTHLIKTRGQQVTLRCSPKSGHDTVSWYQQALGQGPQFIFQYYEEEERQRGNFPDRFSGHQFPNYSSELNVNALLLGDSALYLCASSLPEGTGDLGGQYFGPGTRLTVT.

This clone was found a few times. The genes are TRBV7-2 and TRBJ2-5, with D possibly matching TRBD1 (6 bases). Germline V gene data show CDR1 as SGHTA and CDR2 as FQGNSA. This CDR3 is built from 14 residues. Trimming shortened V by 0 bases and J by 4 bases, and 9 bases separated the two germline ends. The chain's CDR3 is CASSLAGQRETQYF. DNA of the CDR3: TGTGCCAGCAGCTTAGCCGGACAGAGAGAGACCCAGTACTTC.

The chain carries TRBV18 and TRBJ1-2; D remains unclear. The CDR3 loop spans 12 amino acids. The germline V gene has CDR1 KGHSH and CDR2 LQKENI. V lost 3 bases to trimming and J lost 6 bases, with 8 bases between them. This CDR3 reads CASSPTDDGYTF. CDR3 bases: TGTGCCAGCTCACCGACGGACGATGGCTACACCTTC. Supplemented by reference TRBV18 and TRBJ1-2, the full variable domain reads NAGVMQNPRHLVRRRGQEARLRCSPMKGHSHVYWYRQLPEEGLKFMVYLQKENIIDESGMPKERFSAEFPKEGPSILRIQQVVRGDSAAYFCASSPTDDGYTFGSGTRLTVV.

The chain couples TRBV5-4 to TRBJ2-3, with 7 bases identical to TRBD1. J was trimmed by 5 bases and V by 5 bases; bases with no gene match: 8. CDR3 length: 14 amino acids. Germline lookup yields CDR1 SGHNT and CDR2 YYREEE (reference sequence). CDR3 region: CASSYDRVEDTQYF. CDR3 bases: TGTGCCAGCAGTTATGACAGGGTTGAAGATACGCAGTATTTT.

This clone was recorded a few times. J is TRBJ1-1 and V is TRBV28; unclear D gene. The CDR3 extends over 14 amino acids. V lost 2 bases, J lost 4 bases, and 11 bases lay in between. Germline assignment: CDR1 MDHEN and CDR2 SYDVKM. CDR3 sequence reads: CASSLTGEGTEAFF. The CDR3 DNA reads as TGTGCCAGCAGTTTAACTGGGGAGGGCACTGAAGCTTTCTTT. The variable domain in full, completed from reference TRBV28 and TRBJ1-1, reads DVKVTQSSRYLVKRTGEKVFLECVQDMDHENMFWYRQDPGLGLRLIYFSYDVKMKEKGDIPEGYSVSREKKERFSLILESASTNQTSMYLCASSLTGEGTEAFFGQGTRLTVV.

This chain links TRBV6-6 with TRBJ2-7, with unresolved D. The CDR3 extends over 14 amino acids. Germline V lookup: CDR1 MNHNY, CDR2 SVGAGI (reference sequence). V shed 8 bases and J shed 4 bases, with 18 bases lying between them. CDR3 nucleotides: TGTGCCAGCGGGTACGCCGCAGGCTTGTACGAGCAGTACTTC. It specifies CASGYAAGLYEQYF.

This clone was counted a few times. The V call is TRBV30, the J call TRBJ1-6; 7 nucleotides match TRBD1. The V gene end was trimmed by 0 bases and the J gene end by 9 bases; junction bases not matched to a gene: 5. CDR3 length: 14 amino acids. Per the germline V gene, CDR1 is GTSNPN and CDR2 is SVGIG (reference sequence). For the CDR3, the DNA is TGTGCCTGGAGTGTACAGGGGTTCGGTTCACCCCTCCACTTT. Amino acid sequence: CAWSVQGFGSPLHF.

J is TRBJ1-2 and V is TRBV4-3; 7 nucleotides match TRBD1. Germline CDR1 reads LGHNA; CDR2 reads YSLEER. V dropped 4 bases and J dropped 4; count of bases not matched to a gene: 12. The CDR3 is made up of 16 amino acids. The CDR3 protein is CASSLSQGQGGYGYTF. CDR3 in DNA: TGCGCCAGCAGCCTCTCACAGGGGCAAGGGGGCTATGGCTACACCTTC.

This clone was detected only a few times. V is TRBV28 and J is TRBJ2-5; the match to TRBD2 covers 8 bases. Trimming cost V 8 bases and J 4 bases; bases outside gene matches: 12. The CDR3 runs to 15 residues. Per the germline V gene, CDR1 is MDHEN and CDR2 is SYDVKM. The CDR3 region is CASASGGPLRETQYF. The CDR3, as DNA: TGTGCCAGCGCAAGCGGGGGCCCCCTTCGAGAGACCCAGTACTTC.

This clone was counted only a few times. CDR3 DNA: TGTGCCAGCAGCCGTTGGGGGATGGGCCAAGAGACCCAGTACTTC. Protein sequence: CASSRWGMGQETQYF. The chain combines TRBV7-2 with TRBJ2-5; D may correspond to TRBD1 or TRBD2 (5 bases each). Trimming removed 5 bases from V and 1 base from J, with 14 bases in between. Germline CDR1 is SGHTA and CDR2 is FQGNSA. The CDR3 covers 15 residues. The variable domain in full, completed from reference TRBV7-2 and TRBJ2-5, reads GAGVSQSPSNKVTEKGKDVELRCDPISGHTALYWYRQSLGQGLEFLIYFQGNSAPDKSGLPSDRFSAERTGGSVSTLTIQRTQQEDSAVYLCASSRWGMGQETQYFGPGTRLLVL.

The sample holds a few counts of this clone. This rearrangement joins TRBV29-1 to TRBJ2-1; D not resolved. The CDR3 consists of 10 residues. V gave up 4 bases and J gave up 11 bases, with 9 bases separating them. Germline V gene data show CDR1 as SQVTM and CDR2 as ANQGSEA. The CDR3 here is CSVAPPKQFF. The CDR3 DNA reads TGCAGCGTTGCCCCCCCGAAGCAGTTCTTC.

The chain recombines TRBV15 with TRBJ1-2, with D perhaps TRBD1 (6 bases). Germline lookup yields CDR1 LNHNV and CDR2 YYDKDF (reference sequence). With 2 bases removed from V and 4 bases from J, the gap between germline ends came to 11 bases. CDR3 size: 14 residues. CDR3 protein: CATSRNRDTYGYTF. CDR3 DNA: TGTGCCACCAGCAGAAACCGGGACACCTATGGCTACACCTTC.

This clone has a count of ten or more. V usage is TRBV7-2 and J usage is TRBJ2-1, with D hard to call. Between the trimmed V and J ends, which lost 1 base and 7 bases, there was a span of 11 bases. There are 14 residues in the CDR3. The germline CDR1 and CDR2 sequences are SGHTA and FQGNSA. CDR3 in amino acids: CASSLVSFRNEQFF. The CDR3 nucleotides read TGTGCCAGCAGCTTAGTCTCTTTCCGAAATGAGCAGTTCTTC.

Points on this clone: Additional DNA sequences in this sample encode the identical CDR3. The CDR3 reads CASSLGGGGTDTQYF. The CDR3 DNA follows: TGTGCCAGCAGCTTAGGCGGGGGTGGCACAGATACGCAGTATTTT. The rearrangement links TRBV7-9 to TRBJ2-3, with 7 bases aligning to TRBD2. The CDR3 has 15 residues. The germline CDR1 and CDR2 sequences are SEHNR and FQNEAQ (reference sequence). V gave up 1 base and J gave up 1 base; unmatched junction bases: 2.

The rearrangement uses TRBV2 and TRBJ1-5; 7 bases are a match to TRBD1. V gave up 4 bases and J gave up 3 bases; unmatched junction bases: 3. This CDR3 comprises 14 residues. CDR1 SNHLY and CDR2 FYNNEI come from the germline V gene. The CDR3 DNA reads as TGTGCCAGCAGTGTAGACAGGGCCAATCAGCCCCAGCATTTT. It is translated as CASSVDRANQPQHF.

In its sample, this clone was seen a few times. In DNA, the CDR3 is TGTGCCAGCAGTTCACAGGGGGTCGGCGAGCAGTACTTC. Protein: CASSSQGVGEQYF. This sequence joins TRBV28 and TRBJ2-7; 8 positions match TRBD1. The V and J ends lost 4 bases and 6 bases, in that order; junction bases with no gene match: 5. Per germline, CDR1 MDHEN and CDR2 SYDVKM. CDR3 length: 13 residues.

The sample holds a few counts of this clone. DNA for the CDR3: TGTGCCAGCAGAGCAGGGGGATACAATGAGCAGTTCTTC. Amino acid sequence: CASRAGGYNEQFF. The chain is built from TRBV25-1 and TRBJ2-1; 7 nucleotides match TRBD1. The germline V gene encodes CDR1 MGHDK and CDR2 SYGVNS. J gave up 4 bases and V 6 bases, and 3 bases lay outside the gene matches. This CDR3 is built from 13 residues.

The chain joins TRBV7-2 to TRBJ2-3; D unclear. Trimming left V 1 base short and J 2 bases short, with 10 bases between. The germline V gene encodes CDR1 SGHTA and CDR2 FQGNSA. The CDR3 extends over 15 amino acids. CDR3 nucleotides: TGTGCCAGCAGCTTAGAACATGCCCTCACAGATACGCAGTATTTT. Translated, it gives CASSLEHALTDTQYF.

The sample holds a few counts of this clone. The CDR3 DNA reads TGCAGCGTTGATTCAGGGAACACCGGGGAGCTGTTTTTT. It codes for CSVDSGNTGELFF. V usage is TRBV29-1 and J usage is TRBJ2-2; no firm D call. Trimming stripped 3 bases from V and 1 base from J, with 6 bases between. The CDR3 spans 13 residues. Per germline, CDR1 SQVTM and CDR2 ANQGSEA.

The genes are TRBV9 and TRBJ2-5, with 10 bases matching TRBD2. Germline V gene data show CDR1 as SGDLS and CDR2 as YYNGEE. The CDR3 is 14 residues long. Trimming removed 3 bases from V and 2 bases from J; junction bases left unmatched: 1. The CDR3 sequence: CASSEAGGQETQYF. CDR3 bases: TGTGCCAGCAGCGAAGCGGGGGGGCAAGAGACCCAGTACTTC.

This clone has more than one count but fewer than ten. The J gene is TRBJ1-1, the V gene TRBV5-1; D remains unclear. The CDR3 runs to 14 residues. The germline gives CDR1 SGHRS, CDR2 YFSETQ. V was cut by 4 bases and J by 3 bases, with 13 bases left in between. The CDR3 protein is CASSLAEVDTEAFF. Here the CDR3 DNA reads TGCGCCAGCAGCCTGGCTGAGGTGGACACTGAAGCTTTCTTT.

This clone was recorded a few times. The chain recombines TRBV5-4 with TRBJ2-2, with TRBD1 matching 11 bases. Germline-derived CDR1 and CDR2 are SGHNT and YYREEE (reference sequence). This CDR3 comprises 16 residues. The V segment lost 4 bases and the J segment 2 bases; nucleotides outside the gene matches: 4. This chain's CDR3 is CASSNGQGANTGELFF. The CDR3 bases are TGTGCCAGCAGCAATGGACAGGGGGCTAACACCGGGGAGCTGTTTTTT.

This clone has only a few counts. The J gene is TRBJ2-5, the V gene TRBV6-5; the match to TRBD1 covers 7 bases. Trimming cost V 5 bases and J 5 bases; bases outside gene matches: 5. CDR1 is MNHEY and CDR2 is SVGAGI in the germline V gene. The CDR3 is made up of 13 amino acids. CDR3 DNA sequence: TGTGCCAGCAGTCGAGGGGGCCGGGAGACCCAGTACTTC. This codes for CASSRGGRETQYF.